Sequencing of this TCR beta chain was carried out in a study of blood T cells in healthy people across ages. Notes on this clonotype: Its antigen is not identified.

The second PCR ran roughly 7 to 12 cycles with a sample-barcoded 5' primer and J-beta primers. TCRdb redid the calling of the 5' RACE reads with MiXCR, one entry per CDR3 protein. The sample lists about 670,000 distinct CDR3 sequences, approximately 40% seen once, with around 30% in the top ten. Sample donors were healthy Caucasian individuals that came from Russia, aged 6 to 90. Each donor gave roughly 9.8 milliliters of peripheral blood. Study-level results: Per-million-T-cell TCR beta diversity fell roughly linearly with age.

This sequence originates from a man of 80 years or more in good health. The sample taken for sequencing was blood.

The DNA for the CDR3 is TGTGCCAGCAGTCCCAATCTACGGACAGGCGGGGGCAATCAGCCCCAGCATTTT. As protein: CASSPNLRTGGGNQPQHF. This chain links TRBV6-2 or TRBV6-3 with TRBJ1-5, with 7 bases aligning to TRBD1. Trimming removed 5 bases from V and 2 bases from J; junction bases left unmatched: 15. This CDR3 spans 18 amino acids. CDR1 is MNHEY, CDR2 SVGEGT, per germline.